One sample yielded the 20 T cell receptor beta chains listed below, sequenced in a study of neoadjuvant anti-PD-1 for oral cavity cancer. Using immunoSEQ multiplex PCR, the repertoire was profiled, and TCRdb retains in-frame clones only, with some absent. The sample gives some 9,800 clones, roughly three fifths of which show up once; roughly 4% is in the top ten. Sample time point: after neoadjuvant nivolumab, at surgical resection. The sequences come from PBMCs, collected after nivolumab (anti-PD-1) treatment. The receptors were sampled from a person aged 35-79 years with oral cavity squamous cell carcinoma.

This clone was counted once. CDR3 sequence: CASSRTGTGKNTEAFF. DNA for the CDR3: TGTGCCAGTAGTAGAACCGGGACAGGCAAGAACACTGAAGCTTTCTTT. This chain connects TRBV19 to TRBJ1-1; 8 bases match TRBD1. Trimming at V came to 4 bases and at J to 1 base, leaving 8 bases not matched to a gene. Germline V CDR1 and CDR2: LNHDA, SQIVND (reference sequence). The CDR3 spans 16 residues.

The chain couples TRBV10-2 to TRBJ1-3, with D maybe TRBD1 (6 bases). From germline, CDR1 is WSHSY and CDR2 SAAADI. Trimming pared 0 bases from V and 4 bases from J, leaving 10 bases between. The CDR3 totals 15 residues. The CDR3 loop reads CASSESWGPGNTIYF. Written as DNA, the CDR3 is TGCGCCAGCAGTGAGTCGTGGGGGCCCGGAAACACCATATATTTT.

The chain uses TRBV5-6 and TRBJ2-3, with D maybe TRBD1 (5 bases). The length of the CDR3 is 13 residues. Between the trimmed V and J ends, which lost 2 bases and 7 bases, there was a span of 11 bases. The V gene's germline CDR1 is SGHDT and CDR2 YYEEEE. DNA of the CDR3: TGTGCCAGCAGCTTCCAGGGAACATATACGCAGTATTTT. Protein: CASSFQGTYTQYF.

This chain joins TRBV7-8 and TRBJ1-1; no clear D. CDR3 length equals 14 residues. Germline V gene sequence: CDR1 SGHVS, CDR2 FQNEAQ. V dropped 5 bases and J dropped 2 bases, with 12 bases sitting between them. For the CDR3, the DNA is TGTGCCAGCAGCGTAATCCAGAGCAACACTGAAGCTTTCTTT. It yields the protein CASSVIQSNTEAFF.

The chain couples TRBV20-1 to TRBJ1-2; no clear D. Between the trimmed V and J ends, which lost 3 bases and 3 bases, there was a span of 2 bases. The germline V gene has CDR1 DFQATT and CDR2 SNEGSKA (reference sequence). The CDR3 is 10 residues long. In DNA form, the CDR3 reads TGCAGTGCTAGGGACTATGGCTACACCTTC. This translates into CSARDYGYTF.

The CDR3, as DNA: TGTGCCAGCAGCGTAGATAGAGCCTACAATGAGCAGTTCTTC. As protein: CASSVDRAYNEQFF. The chain employs TRBV9 and TRBJ2-1; D ambiguous. The germline V and J ends were trimmed by 0 bases and 2 bases, with 6 bases remaining between them. CDR3 length equals 14 residues. Germline V gene data show CDR1 as SGDLS and CDR2 as YYNGEE.

V usage is TRBV7-2 and J usage is TRBJ2-7, with D hard to call. The CDR3 extends over 15 amino acids. The V gene lost 3 bases and the J gene lost 6 bases, with 18 bases spanning the gap. Germline lookup yields CDR1 SGHTA and CDR2 FQGNSA. CDR3 sequence reads: CASSFSGVGTGEQYF. The DNA of the CDR3 is TGTGCCAGCAGCTTTTCCGGAGTGGGCACGGGCGAGCAGTACTTC.

The chain recombines TRBV5-1 with TRBJ1-2; D gene ambiguous. Trimming shortened V by 0 bases and J by 4 bases, and 10 bases separated the two germline ends. The CDR3 length is 14 residues. Germline V gene lookup returns CDR1 SGHRS and CDR2 YFSETQ. This CDR3 is CASSLVDGSYGYTF. The CDR3 nucleotides read TGCGCCAGCAGCTTGGTGGATGGGAGCTATGGCTACACCTTC.

This clone was found a few times. The V and J genes are TRBV11-2 and TRBJ2-7; D is possibly TRBD2 (5 bases). The V gene lost 3 bases and the J gene lost 5 bases, with 17 bases spanning the gap. Germline values: CDR1 SGHAT, CDR2 FQNNGV. This CDR3 contains 15 residues. CDR3 sequence reads: CASSLRGLAYHEQYF. CDR3 bases: TGTGCCAGCAGCTTGCGTGGGCTAGCTTACCACGAGCAGTACTTC.

The genes are TRBV7-8 and TRBJ2-6, with D possibly matching TRBD2 (5 bases). Trimming took 5 bases from V and 0 from J, leaving 11 bases between them. Germline V gene lookup returns CDR1 SGHVS and CDR2 FQNEAQ. CDR3 length equals 16 residues. Written as DNA, the CDR3 is TGTGCCAGCAGCCGCCGTGGGAGCTCTGGGGCCAACGTCCTGACTTTC. This translates into CASSRRGSSGANVLTF.

The chain employs TRBV5-1 and TRBJ2-1; 10 nucleotides line up with TRBD2. The ends lost 2 bases at V and 5 bases at J; junction bases unmatched: 4. The CDR3 length is 15 residues. Germline V gene data show CDR1 as SGHRS and CDR2 as YFSETQ. The CDR3 protein is CASSFRTSGNNEQFF. Here the CDR3 DNA reads TGCGCCAGCAGCTTTAGAACTAGCGGGAACAATGAGCAGTTCTTC.

V usage is TRBV21-1 and J usage is TRBJ2-1; TRBD2, the table's D call, lacks a check against the DNA. TRBV21-1 is annotated as a pseudogene. The CDR3 has 14 amino acids. The CDR3 sequence: CASSNLTGRGEQFF. The CDR3 DNA sequence: TGTGCCAGCAGCAATCTTACCGGGAGGGGTGAGCAGTTCTTC.

This clone was counted between two and nine times. The rearrangement links TRBV7-9 to TRBJ1-1, with D possibly TRBD1 on 5 matching bases. This CDR3 is 13 amino acids long. Trimming left V 0 bases short and J 3 bases short, with 5 bases between. Germline lookup yields CDR1 SEHNR and CDR2 FQNEAQ (reference sequence). CDR3: CASSLAGDTEAFF. Written as DNA, the CDR3 is TGTGCCAGCAGCTTAGCGGGGGACACTGAAGCTTTCTTT.

V gene TRBV6-1 combines with J gene TRBJ2-7; D not resolved. The CDR3 extends over 13 amino acids. Germline V lookup: CDR1 MNHNS, CDR2 SASEGT. V dropped 2 bases and J dropped 3 bases, with 8 bases sitting between them. The CDR3: CASSELDFYEQYF. The CDR3 DNA follows: TGTGCCAGCAGTGAACTAGATTTCTACGAGCAGTACTTC.

CDR3 nucleotide sequence: TGTGCCAGCAGCTTAGTCACGGGGAACACCATATATTTT. Its protein is CASSLVTGNTIYF. J is TRBJ1-3 and V is TRBV7-9; D unresolved. The CDR3 totals 13 residues. In germline, CDR1 is SEHNR, CDR2 FQNEAQ (reference sequence). The V end lost 1 base, the J end lost 7 bases, and 8 bases lay between the germline ends.

This clone was seen a few times. The V and J genes are TRBV7-9 and TRBJ2-7, with 10 bases identical to TRBD1. Germline CDR1 and CDR2: SEHNR and FQNEAQ (reference sequence). The CDR3 has 16 residues. V shed 4 bases, J shed 4 bases, and the junction held 10 bases outside the gene matches. This CDR3 is CASSSSDRDRGYEQYF. As DNA, the CDR3 is TGTGCCAGCAGCTCGTCTGACCGGGACAGGGGTTACGAGCAGTACTTC. Based on the CDR3 plus reference TRBV7-9 and TRBJ2-7, the full variable domain is DTGVSQNPRHKITKRGQNVTFRCDPISEHNRLYWYRQTLGQGPEFLTYFQNEAQLEKSRLLSDRFSAERPKGSFSTLEIQRTEQGDSAMYLCASSSSDRDRGYEQYFGPGTRLTVT.

This clone was observed a handful of times. The gene calls are TRBV5-1 and TRBJ2-4; a possible D gene is TRBD2 (5 bases). This CDR3 has 18 amino acids. The V end was cut by 0 bases, the J end by 0 bases, with 16 bases between. The germline CDR1 and CDR2 sequences are SGHRS and YFSETQ. The DNA of the CDR3 is TGCGCCAGCAGCTTGGTTCAGGACTCTATGCTAGCCAAAAACATTCAGTACTTC. Translating gives CASSLVQDSMLAKNIQYF.

The V gene is TRBV19, the J gene TRBJ1-1; D unclear. Germline CDR1 LNHDA, CDR2 SQIVND (reference sequence). This CDR3 spans 13 amino acids. Trimming pared 5 bases from V and 1 base from J, leaving 8 bases between. The CDR3 here is CASSFSTNTEAFF. CDR3 sequence (DNA): TGTGCCAGTAGTTTTTCTACGAACACTGAAGCTTTCTTT.

The genes are TRBV27 and TRBJ1-1, with D possibly being TRBD1 (5 bases). CDR1 MNHEY and CDR2 SMNVEV come from the germline V gene (reference sequence). The V gene lost 3 bases and the J gene lost 6 bases, with 14 bases spanning the gap. This CDR3 contains 14 residues. The CDR3 nucleotides are TGTGCCAGCAGTTTCTCGGGGGGGAGGGCTGAAGCTTTCTTT. Its protein product is CASSFSGGRAEAFF.

The V call is TRBV14, the J call TRBJ2-7, with TRBD2 identical over 13 bases. V gave up 5 bases and J gave up 2 bases; unmatched junction bases: 3. CDR3 length equals 15 residues. The germline CDR1 and CDR2 sequences are SGHDN and FVKESK. The CDR3 DNA sequence: TGTGCCAGCAGCGCGGGACTAGCGGGGACCTACGAGCAGTACTTC. Amino acids: CASSAGLAGTYEQYF.